The 4 T cell receptor beta chains below all came from one sample that was sequenced in a study of blood T cell repertoires in COVID-19. Repertoires were generated with immunoSEQ multiplex PCR, while TCRdb's copy carries only in-frame clones and drops some. The data show some 62,000 clones, 80% to 90% seen once. Material: peripheral blood. These receptors all come from an older woman with COVID-19, enrolled during active disease.

Only one count was recorded for this clone. CDR3 sequence (DNA): TGCAGTGCTAGGGAGGATGGCTACACCTTC. Translating it yields CSAREDGYTF. This chain connects TRBV20-1 to TRBJ1-2; D gene ambiguous. Trimming shortened V by 3 bases and J by 6 bases, and 5 bases separated the two germline ends. Germline values: CDR1 DFQATT, CDR2 SNEGSKA (reference sequence). This CDR3 is 10 amino acids long.

The V gene is TRBV6-5, the J gene TRBJ1-1; 10 bases agree with TRBD1. CDR3 length equals 14 residues. The V segment lost 5 bases and the J segment 5 bases; nucleotides outside the gene matches: 5. In germline, CDR1 is MNHEY, CDR2 SVGAGI. The CDR3 loop reads CASSPGQGRTEAFF. The CDR3 DNA is TGTGCCAGCAGTCCGGGACAGGGGAGGACTGAAGCTTTCTTT.

The rearrangement joins TRBV29-1 to TRBJ2-7; no clear D gene. V was cut by 4 bases and J by 2 bases, with 6 bases left in between. This CDR3 region has 11 residues. Germline V gene lookup returns CDR1 SQVTM and CDR2 ANQGSEA. DNA for the CDR3: TGCAGCGTTGTAACAGCCTACGAGCAGTACTTC. Protein: CSVVTAYEQYF.

The chain employs TRBV5-4 and TRBJ1-2, with 9 bases identical to TRBD1. CDR3 length: 15 amino acids. From germline, CDR1 is SGHNT and CDR2 YYREEE (reference sequence). The J segment lost 7 bases and the V segment lost 4 bases, leaving 11 bases of the junction unmatched. The CDR3 nucleotides are TGTGCCAGCAGCCCCCCCGGGGACAGGGTGGGTGGCTACACCTTC. Translating it yields CASSPPGDRVGGYTF.